The 27 T cell receptor beta chains reported below all come from one sample, sequenced in a study of blood T cell repertoires in COVID-19. Measured with immunoSEQ multiplex PCR; TCRdb has only the in-frame clones, and not every one. The repertoire holds 50,000 to 70,000 clones, with 65% to 80% as singletons. The sample consisted of peripheral blood. The receptors were sampled from a man between 60 and 70 years old with acute or convalescent COVID-19.

This chain joins TRBV30 and TRBJ1-5; TRBD1 is a possible D gene (5 bases). The CDR3 covers 13 residues. Germline V CDR1 and CDR2: GTSNPN, SVGIG (reference sequence). V was pared by 4 bases and J by 6 bases, with 13 bases between. The CDR3 sequence is CAWNSGTTQPQHF. The CDR3 DNA reads as TGTGCCTGGAATTCGGGGACTACTCAGCCCCAGCATTTT.

This clone was counted a single time. This chain connects TRBV15 to TRBJ2-5; TRBD2 aligns across 7 bases. Germline assignment: CDR1 LNHNV and CDR2 YYDKDF (reference sequence). The V segment lost 0 bases and the J segment 2 bases; nucleotides outside the gene matches: 6. The CDR3 is made up of 16 amino acids. DNA of the CDR3: TGTGCCACCAGCAGAGATTTGGGAGCGGGACAAGAGACCCAGTACTTC. Amino acid sequence: CATSRDLGAGQETQYF.

The chain has TRBV18 and TRBJ1-4, with 8 bases identical to TRBD1. J lost 3 bases, V lost 3 bases, and 0 bases had no gene match. CDR1 and CDR2 (germline): KGHSH, LQKENI. The CDR3 loop spans 14 amino acids. This chain's CDR3 is CASSPGQANEKLFF. In DNA, the CDR3 is TGTGCCAGCTCACCGGGACAGGCTAATGAAAAACTGTTTTTT.

This clone was seen only a few times. CDR3 bases: TGTGCCAGCAGTGAAGCGGGGACAGGTCGAACTGAAGCTTTCTTT. Protein: CASSEAGTGRTEAFF. The rearrangement links TRBV2 to TRBJ1-1; 8 nucleotides agree with TRBD1. Germline values: CDR1 SNHLY, CDR2 FYNNEI. The J segment lost 5 bases and the V segment lost 0 bases, leaving 5 bases of the junction unmatched. The CDR3 is 15 residues long.

The sample holds one count of this clone. The CDR3 bases are TGCGCCAGCAGCCAAGGTCCTGGAGTACGCGGGAGCAGGTACAATGAGCAGTTCTTC. Its protein is CASSQGPGVRGSRYNEQFF. V is TRBV4-1 and J is TRBJ2-1; 7 bases fit TRBD2. Germline CDR1 MGHRA, CDR2 YSYEKL. The CDR3 length is 19 residues. Unmatched junction bases numbered 16, after V lost 1 base and J lost 4 bases.

This clone was picked up a small number of times. The chain is built from TRBV19 and TRBJ1-2, with D possibly matching TRBD1 (6 bases). The CDR3 is 13 residues long. V lost 5 bases and J 8 bases, leaving 15 bases between the germline ends. Germline CDR1 and CDR2: LNHDA and SQIVND (reference sequence). The CDR3: CASSPRDRQGYTF. CDR3 DNA: TGTGCCAGTAGTCCCCGAGACAGGCAGGGCTACACCTTC. The full variable domain, rest sourced from reference TRBV19 and TRBJ1-2, is DGGITQSPKYLFRKEGQNVTLSCEQNLNHDAMYWYRQDPGQGLRLIYYSQIVNDFQKGDIAEGYSVSREKKESFPLTVTSAQKNPTAFYLCASSPRDRQGYTFGSGTRLTVV.

This chain uses TRBV28 with TRBJ1-1; D is unclear. V was cut by 8 bases and J by 0 bases, with 13 bases left in between. The CDR3 spans 14 residues. CDR1 is MDHEN and CDR2 is SYDVKM in the germline V gene. The DNA of the CDR3 is TGTGCCAGCCGTTGGGAGACGGTGAACACTGAAGCTTTCTTT. Translating gives CASRWETVNTEAFF. Drawing the rest from reference TRBV28 and TRBJ1-1, the complete variable domain is DVKVTQSSRYLVKRTGEKVFLECVQDMDHENMFWYRQDPGLGLRLIYFSYDVKMKEKGDIPEGYSVSREKKERFSLILESASTNQTSMYLCASRWETVNTEAFFGQGTRLTVV.

The chain combines TRBV11-2 with TRBJ2-7; weak D call: TRBD1 (6 bases). CDR3 size: 15 residues. Germline V gene lookup returns CDR1 SGHAT and CDR2 FQNNGV. V gave up 5 bases and J gave up 1 base, with 15 bases separating them. CDR3 loop: CASSISPQGSYEQYF. The CDR3 DNA reads TGTGCCAGCAGCATCAGCCCCCAGGGGTCCTACGAGCAGTACTTC.

The rearrangement joins TRBV6-6 to TRBJ1-2, with 7 bases identical to TRBD1. After removal of 2 bases from V and 7 bases from J, the junction contained 1 base not matched to a gene. CDR3 length equals 12 residues. The germline V gene has CDR1 MNHNY and CDR2 SVGAGI (reference sequence). CDR3 sequence: CASSYDRVGYTF. The DNA for the CDR3 is TGTGCCAGCAGTTACGACAGGGTTGGCTACACCTTC.

The chain links TRBV2 to TRBJ2-1; D is undetermined. CDR1 is SNHLY and CDR2 is FYNNEI in the germline V gene. This CDR3 has 16 residues. Trimming took 4 bases from V and 0 from J, leaving 13 bases between them. Here the CDR3 DNA reads TGTGCCAGCAGTGGAAGCGTTATCGGCTCCTACAATGAGCAGTTCTTC. As protein: CASSGSVIGSYNEQFF.

CDR3 bases: TGCGCCAGCAGCCAAGGCCAGGGGGCAAGACTCTACGAGCAGTACTTC. It translates to CASSQGQGARLYEQYF. The chain combines TRBV4-3 with TRBJ2-7; TRBD1 matches at 8 bases. CDR1 and CDR2 (germline): LGHNA, YSLEER. CDR3 length: 16 amino acids. The trim removed 1 base at V and 3 bases at J, leaving 8 bases unmatched.

The chain has TRBV27 and TRBJ2-1; no clear D gene. V was shortened by 5 bases and J by 0 bases, with 8 bases between the two germline ends. There are 14 residues in the CDR3. Per the germline V gene, CDR1 is MNHEY and CDR2 is SMNVEV (reference sequence). The CDR3 bases are TGTGCCAGCAGTCTAAGCCACTCCTACAATGAGCAGTTCTTC. Amino acids: CASSLSHSYNEQFF.

The chain employs TRBV19 and TRBJ2-7; D uncertain. V shed 4 bases and J shed 7 bases, with 8 bases lying between them. The V gene's germline CDR1 is LNHDA and CDR2 SQIVND (reference sequence). This CDR3 is 11 amino acids long. CDR3 loop: CASSTHREQYF. The CDR3 nucleotides read TGTGCCAGTAGTACCCATAGAGAGCAGTACTTC.

This clone appeared a single time. The V gene is TRBV28, the J gene TRBJ2-7; D is unclear. The CDR3 is 11 amino acids. Trimming cost V 8 bases and J 4 bases, with 9 bases left between them. From germline, CDR1 is MDHEN and CDR2 SYDVKM. Here the CDR3 DNA reads TGTGCCAGCGGAGATACTTACGAGCAGTACTTC. Its protein is CASGDTYEQYF.

This chain links TRBV4-3 with TRBJ2-1, with 7 nucleotides matching TRBD2. Trimming cost V 1 base and J 3 bases; bases outside gene matches: 9. Looked up from germline, CDR1 is LGHNA and CDR2 is YSLEER. The CDR3 is 17 amino acids. The CDR3 reads CASSQGAQGGFYNEQFF. The CDR3 region has the DNA TGCGCCAGCAGCCAAGGCGCGCAGGGAGGGTTCTACAATGAGCAGTTCTTC.

As to this clone: Germline is not matched at one junction end, which may reflect a read error. V gene TRBV25-1 combines with J gene TRBJ2-5; tentatively, D is TRBD2 (5 bases). CDR3 length equals 12 residues. From germline, CDR1 is MGHDK and CDR2 SYGVNS. The CDR3 sequence: CASNRGQETQYF. The CDR3 DNA is TGTGCAAGCAACCGAGGGCAGGAGACCCAGTACTTC.

This clone has ten or more counts. The chain uses TRBV9 and TRBJ2-7; 7 bases agree with TRBD1. The V gene's germline CDR1 is SGDLS and CDR2 YYNGEE. V dropped 5 bases and J dropped 6; count of bases not matched to a gene: 5. The CDR3 runs 12 residues. The CDR3 nucleotides read TGTGCCAGCAGTATACCAGGGGGCGAGCAGTACTTC. This encodes CASSIPGGEQYF.

The count of this clone is one. The V and J genes are TRBV7-6 and TRBJ2-7; 12 nucleotides align to TRBD2. This CDR3 region has 16 residues. Germline CDR1 is SGHVS and CDR2 is FNYEAQ. V was clipped by 0 bases and J by 4 bases; unmatched bases: 4. The CDR3 reads CASSLALAGGPYEQYF. For the CDR3, the DNA is TGTGCCAGCAGCTTAGCGCTAGCGGGAGGGCCGTACGAGCAGTACTTC.

V and J are TRBV3-1 (or the pseudogene TRBV3-2) and TRBJ1-4; D is undetermined. Germline V gene lookup returns CDR1 LGHDT and CDR2 YNNKEL (reference sequence). The germline V and J ends were trimmed by 4 bases and 8 bases, with 14 bases remaining between them. CDR3 size: 14 residues. CDR3 region: CASSPDRSREKLFF. CDR3 in DNA: TGTGCCAGCAGCCCAGACCGGTCGAGGGAAAAACTGTTTTTT.

This clone was seen more than once but under ten times. The chain uses TRBV29-1 and TRBJ2-5; 9 positions match TRBD2. This CDR3 spans 14 amino acids. Germline V gene sequence: CDR1 SQVTM, CDR2 ANQGSEA. V was pared by 6 bases and J by 2 bases, with 7 bases of the junction left unmatched. Here the CDR3 reads CSVARTSEQETQYF. In DNA, the CDR3 is TGCAGCGTCGCCCGGACTAGCGAACAAGAGACCCAGTACTTC.

The chain has TRBV5-6 and TRBJ1-2; tentatively, D is TRBD1 (5 bases). Germline CDR1 and CDR2: SGHDT and YYEEEE. V was pared by 7 bases and J by 5 bases, with 12 bases between. The CDR3 runs to 12 residues. The CDR3 spells CASADGGYGYTF. Here the CDR3 DNA reads TGTGCCAGCGCCGACGGGGGATATGGCTACACCTTC.

V is TRBV6-5 and J is TRBJ2-7, with TRBD2 matching 7 bases. CDR1 MNHEY and CDR2 SVGAGI come from the germline V gene. This CDR3 comprises 12 residues. V dropped 4 bases and J dropped 6; count of bases not matched to a gene: 3. CDR3 region: CASSSTSFEQYF. In nucleotides, the CDR3 is TGTGCCAGCAGTTCGACTAGCTTCGAGCAGTACTTC.

CDR3 in amino acids: CASRLSRTGIETQYF. CDR3 DNA sequence: TGTGCCAGCCGTCTGAGCCGTACGGGGATTGAGACCCAGTACTTC. The V and J genes are TRBV6-5 and TRBJ2-5, with D possibly TRBD2 on 5 matching bases. In germline, CDR1 is MNHEY, CDR2 SVGAGI. The CDR3 has 15 amino acids. V was clipped by 8 bases and J by 5 bases, with 21 bases between them.

The chain combines TRBV7-2 with TRBJ2-1; 8 positions agree with TRBD2. Germline assignment: CDR1 SGHTA and CDR2 FQGNSA. The ends lost 0 bases at V and 6 bases at J; junction bases unmatched: 4. The CDR3 sequence is 15 residues long. The CDR3 DNA is TGTGCCAGCAGCTTAGCGGCGGGAGGTGGCAATGAGCAGTTCTTC. This codes for CASSLAAGGGNEQFF. The whole variable domain, remainder taken from reference TRBV7-2 and TRBJ2-1, is GAGVSQSPSNKVTEKGKDVELRCDPISGHTALYWYRQSLGQGLEFLIYFQGNSAPDKSGLPSDRFSAERTGGSVSTLTIQRTQQEDSAVYLCASSLAAGGGNEQFFGPGTRLTVL.

This chain links TRBV7-9 with TRBJ2-2, with 7 positions matching TRBD2. This CDR3 contains 16 residues. The ends lost 5 bases at V and 1 base at J; junction bases unmatched: 7. CDR1 SEHNR and CDR2 FQNEAQ come from the germline V gene (reference sequence). CDR3 nucleotide sequence: TGTGCCAGCAGCCGGGCGACTAGCAAGAACACCGGGGAGCTGTTTTTT. This translates into CASSRATSKNTGELFF.

V and J are TRBV28 and TRBJ2-2; 8 bases align to TRBD1. Germline CDR1 and CDR2: MDHEN and SYDVKM. The CDR3 runs to 14 residues. The ends lost 3 bases at V and 7 bases at J; junction bases unmatched: 4. The CDR3 here is CASSFPGGGGELFF. Written as DNA, the CDR3 is TGTGCCAGCAGTTTCCCAGGGGGCGGCGGGGAGCTGTTTTTT.

The V call is TRBV7-9, the J call TRBJ2-1, with 9 bases matching TRBD2. Germline V lookup: CDR1 SEHNR, CDR2 FQNEAQ (reference sequence). The CDR3 length is 16 residues. V was pared by 5 bases and J by 8 bases, with 13 bases of the junction left unmatched. The CDR3 DNA sequence: TGTGCCAGCAGCGTACCCGGGACTAGCAGGATCGATGAGCAGTTCTTC. Encoded protein: CASSVPGTSRIDEQFF.